These 24 T cell receptor beta chains came from one sample sequenced in a study of vaccination and CD4 T cells after COVID-19. Sequencing of cultured CD4+ T cell DNA used the Oncomine TCR Beta short-read assay. TCRdb analysed the PCR reads with MiXCR anew, one entry per CDR3 protein. The sample includes under 25,000 distinct CDR3 sequences, 60% seen only once; the top ten take 10% to 15%. The antigens for these receptors are not known. Treatment indicated: roughly 11-day PBMC culture with coronavirus spike peptide pools or control peptides (ViraFEST assay). The sequences come from CD4+ T cells from blood, cultured in vitro, collected after SARS-CoV-2 vaccination. The receptors derive from a human donor who received a COVID-19 vaccine.

The rearrangement joins TRBV20-1 to TRBJ2-3; 7 nucleotides line up with TRBD2. CDR3 size: 14 residues. V was clipped by 5 bases and J by 5 bases; unmatched bases: 10. Germline loops: CDR1 DFQATT, CDR2 SNEGSKA (reference sequence). CDR3 protein: CSAPGAGVRDTQYF. DNA of the CDR3: TGCAGTGCTCCTGGGGCGGGGGTGAGAGATACGCAGTATTTT.

The gene calls are TRBV20-1 and TRBJ2-3; 9 positions agree with TRBD2. V was pared by 0 bases and J by 6 bases, with 1 base of the junction left unmatched. The CDR3 loop spans 13 amino acids. Per germline, CDR1 DFQATT and CDR2 SNEGSKA (reference sequence). CDR3 sequence reads: CSARDTSGDTQYF. CDR3 coding DNA: TGCAGTGCTAGAGATACTAGCGGGGATACGCAGTATTTT.

This clonotype was counted only a few times. The V gene is TRBV20-1, the J gene TRBJ2-3, with 8 bases fitting TRBD2. In germline, CDR1 is DFQATT, CDR2 SNEGSKA (reference sequence). This CDR3 comprises 17 residues. J lost 1 base, V lost 6 bases, and 15 bases had no gene match. The CDR3, as DNA: TGCAGTGCCCGAGAAACCCGCGGGGGGCGGCGCACAGATACGCAGTATTTT. This codes for CSARETRGGRRTDTQYF.

The chain carries TRBV9 and TRBJ1-1; D unclear. Trimming pared 0 bases from V and 4 bases from J, leaving 7 bases between. The CDR3 is 13 amino acids. Germline-derived CDR1 and CDR2 are SGDLS and YYNGEE. CDR3 bases: TGTGCCAGCAGCGTAGCCTATACCACTGAAGCTTTCTTT. Translating it yields CASSVAYTTEAFF.

The V and J genes are TRBV19 and TRBJ2-3; TRBD2 is a possible D gene (5 bases). Germline lookup yields CDR1 LNHDA and CDR2 SQIVND (reference sequence). The CDR3 extends over 17 amino acids. V was trimmed by 6 bases and J by 0 bases, leaving 19 bases between them. The DNA of the CDR3 is TGTGCCAGTAGCCCCTTTGGAGGAACCCCTAGCACAGATACGCAGTATTTT. Its protein product is CASSPFGGTPSTDTQYF.

This clonotype has a handful of counts. V gene TRBV6-1 combines with J gene TRBJ1-2; 8 bases map to TRBD1. The CDR3 has 14 amino acids. Trimming cost V 2 bases and J 3 bases; bases outside gene matches: 2. CDR1 is MNHNS and CDR2 is SASEGT in the germline V gene. This CDR3 is CASSETDRDYGYTF. CDR3 DNA sequence: TGTGCCAGCAGTGAAACGGACAGGGACTATGGCTACACCTTC.

This chain uses TRBV20-1 with TRBJ2-1, with 11 bases aligning to TRBD2. The germline CDR1 and CDR2 sequences are DFQATT and SNEGSKA (reference sequence). The CDR3 has 16 amino acids. Germline trimming cut 2 bases from V and 5 bases from J; bases unmatched to any gene: 8. The CDR3 DNA reads as TGCAGTGCTAGATCCTTAGCGGGGGGGCCCAACAATGAGCAGTTCTTC. It is translated as CSARSLAGGPNNEQFF.

The chain uses TRBV24-1 and TRBJ1-1; D gene unclear. The ends were cut back, 9 bases at V and 0 bases at J, with 10 bases in the middle. Per the germline V gene, CDR1 is KGHDR and CDR2 is SFDVKD. The CDR3 loop spans 13 amino acids. Here the CDR3 DNA reads TGTGCCACCCGTAGTGAGCTGAACACTGAAGCTTTCTTT. Its translation is CATRSELNTEAFF.

This clonotype was found a few times. A junction boundary mismatches the germline segment, possibly from a read error. The rearrangement links TRBV19 to TRBJ1-1, with D possibly TRBD1 on 6 matching bases. The germline gives CDR1 LNHDA, CDR2 SQIVND (reference sequence). CDR3 length: 14 residues. The CDR3 DNA is TGTGCCAGTAGTATTGGTCCGGGGGCTTGGAAGCTCCTCTTT. Its translation: CASSIGPGAWKLLF.

Turning to this clonotype: The junction departs from germline at one end; a sequencing error may be responsible. The chain employs TRBV7-9 and TRBJ1-2; 12 bases agree with TRBD1. CDR1 and CDR2 from the germline V gene are SEHNR and FQNEAQ (reference sequence). The CDR3 is 18 residues long. The CDR3 spells CASSVARGQGASNYGYTF. Written as DNA, the CDR3 is TGTGCCAGCAGCGTAGCGAGGGGACAGGGGGCGTCTAACTACGGCTACACCTTC.

The gene calls are TRBV5-8 and TRBJ2-5; a possible D gene is TRBD1 (5 bases). This CDR3 spans 16 amino acids. Trimming left V 0 bases short and J 0 bases short, with 12 bases between. Germline V gives CDR1 SGHTS, CDR2 YDEGEE. The CDR3 reads CASSLGTGRYQETQYF. In DNA, the CDR3 is TGTGCCAGCAGCTTGGGAACAGGACGCTACCAAGAGACCCAGTACTTC.

This clonotype showed up just a few times. The rearrangement uses TRBV6-2 or TRBV6-3 and TRBJ2-1; 9 bases line up with TRBD2. This CDR3 has 15 amino acids. Germline loops: CDR1 MNHEY, CDR2 SVGEGT. V shed 5 bases, J shed 3 bases, and the junction held 5 bases outside the gene matches. This chain's CDR3 is CASSRSGGNYNEQFF. The CDR3 coding sequence is TGTGCCAGCAGTAGGAGCGGGGGGAACTACAATGAGCAGTTCTTC.

V gene TRBV6-2 or TRBV6-3 combines with J gene TRBJ2-7; no definite D call. From germline, CDR1 is MNHEY and CDR2 SVGEGT. The CDR3 covers 12 residues. The germline V and J ends were trimmed by 4 bases and 2 bases, with 6 bases remaining between them. The CDR3 DNA follows: TGTGCCAGCAGTTCGCGAACCTACGAGCAGTACTTC. It is translated as CASSSRTYEQYF.

This clonotype was recorded a few times. The chain combines TRBV9 with TRBJ2-5, with a possible D match to TRBD2 (5 bases). Trimming took off 0 bases at V and 2 bases at J, with 8 bases between the two ends. There are 14 residues in the CDR3. Germline V lookup: CDR1 SGDLS, CDR2 YYNGEE. In nucleotides, the CDR3 is TGTGCCAGCAGCGTAGGTAGCGCACAAGAGACCCAGTACTTC. Protein product: CASSVGSAQETQYF.

The V and J genes are TRBV20-1 and TRBJ1-1; D unresolved. The CDR3 runs to 14 residues. The V end lost 4 bases, the J end lost 0 bases, and 12 bases lay between the germline ends. Germline CDR1 reads DFQATT; CDR2 reads SNEGSKA (reference sequence). CDR3 region: CSATPAGLNTEAFF. CDR3 nucleotide sequence: TGCAGTGCTACCCCCGCGGGCCTGAACACTGAAGCTTTCTTT.

This sequence joins TRBV6-1 and TRBJ1-2, with a possible D match to TRBD1 (6 bases). Looked up from germline, CDR1 is MNHNS and CDR2 is SASEGT. The CDR3 loop spans 15 amino acids. The ends were cut back, 5 bases at V and 1 base at J, with 14 bases in the middle. The DNA for the CDR3 is TGTGCCAGCAGTCAGGGGAGGAGGAGTAACTATGGCTACACCTTC. This gives the protein CASSQGRRSNYGYTF.

A note on this clonotype: One end of the junction varies from germline; a read error may be responsible. CDR3 in amino acids: CASSEIDSQETRYF. CDR3 DNA: TGTGCCAGCAGTGAAATCGACAGCCAAGAGACCCGGTACTTC. The J gene is TRBJ2-5, the V gene TRBV2, with D perhaps matching TRBD1 (5 bases). Germline V gives CDR1 SNHLY, CDR2 FYNNEI. This CDR3 has 14 residues.

The CDR3, as DNA: TGTGCCAGCAGCTTAAACGGGCTGGGGGATTCACCCCTCCACTTT. Amino acids: CASSLNGLGDSPLHF. The V gene is TRBV7-3, the J gene TRBJ1-6; D is perhaps TRBD1 (5 bases). This CDR3 is 15 amino acids long. Per the germline V gene, CDR1 is SGHTA and CDR2 is FQGTGA. The germline V and J ends were trimmed by 1 base and 8 bases, with 12 bases remaining between them.

The chain recombines TRBV5-4 with TRBJ2-5; D possibly matches TRBD1 or TRBD2 (7 bases each). V dropped 2 bases and J dropped 4 bases, with 15 bases sitting between them. The germline CDR1 and CDR2 sequences are SGHNT and YYREEE (reference sequence). The CDR3 covers 15 residues. CDR3 region: CASSFRGGRGETQYF. CDR3 nucleotides: TGTGCCAGCAGCTTCAGGGGGGGCCGAGGAGAGACCCAGTACTTC.

This chain joins TRBV5-4 and TRBJ1-6; D is unresolved. The V gene's germline CDR1 is SGHNT and CDR2 YYREEE (reference sequence). Trimming removed 0 bases from V and 7 bases from J, with 11 bases in between. The CDR3 runs to 15 residues. The CDR3 loop is CASSLGQVKNSPLHF. CDR3 DNA sequence: TGTGCCAGCAGCTTGGGGCAGGTCAAAAATTCACCCCTCCACTTT.

The rearrangement joins TRBV5-1 to TRBJ2-7; 8 positions match TRBD1. Germline CDR1 and CDR2: SGHRS and YFSETQ. The length of the CDR3 is 13 residues. The J segment lost 10 bases and the V segment lost 0 bases, leaving 6 bases of the junction unmatched. The DNA of the CDR3 is TGCGCCAGCAGCTTGGCTCAGGGGGCGCGCCAGTACTTC. It is translated as CASSLAQGARQYF.

This chain connects TRBV6-2 or TRBV6-3 to TRBJ1-2; 7 bases map to TRBD1. The CDR3 totals 12 residues. The J segment lost 7 bases and the V segment lost 8 bases, leaving 7 bases of the junction unmatched. The V gene's germline CDR1 is MNHEY and CDR2 SVGEGT. The CDR3 spells CASDPGGSGYTF. The CDR3 DNA reads as TGTGCCAGCGACCCAGGGGGTAGTGGCTACACCTTC.

In its sample, this clonotype was seen once. The chain employs TRBV27 and TRBJ2-3; the D is unclear. Trimming cost V 3 bases and J 1 base, with 8 bases left between them. CDR3 length: 14 amino acids. The germline gives CDR1 MNHEY, CDR2 SMNVEV (reference sequence). The DNA of the CDR3 is TGTGCCAGCAGTTTGGGTACCCGCACAGATACGCAGTATTTT. It yields the protein CASSLGTRTDTQYF.

V and J are TRBV21-1 and TRBJ1-2. TRBV21-1 is a pseudogene. This CDR3 is built from 17 residues. CDR3: CASSTQYDPRGWRVYTF. DNA for the CDR3: TGTGCCAGCAGCACGCAATATGACCCAAGGGGCTGGAGGGTCTACACCTTC.